The T cell receptor (beta chain) under discussion was sequenced for a study of T cell responses to AZD1222 COVID-19 vaccine. General study results and limits: Repertoire collection took place solely once the T cell response had peaked. Seropositive status at baseline applied to only 6 or 7 AZD1222 recipients. White British people made up most donors, females outnumbered males, and clonal diversity was possibly underestimated. Unmutated variant regions reportedly attract nearly half of all spike-specific TCRs.

The germline V gene encodes CDR1 SEHNR and CDR2 FQNEAQ (reference sequence). Trimming cost V 11 bases and J 11 bases; bases outside gene matches: 5. The CDR3 sequence is 9 residues long. Assay used: immunoSEQ multiplex PCR; TCRdb lists only in-frame clones, some missing. The sample lists about 72,000 clones, just over 85% occurring once. For this clone: Its antigen is as yet unknown.

Source: peripheral blood, taken on day 0 of AZD1222 vaccination. The receptor's source is an adult in good health. This chain links TRBV7-9 with TRBJ1-1; 7 nucleotides line up with TRBD1. The chain's CDR3 is CAGDREAFF. DNA of the CDR3: TGTGCCGGAGACAGGGAGGCTTTCTTT.